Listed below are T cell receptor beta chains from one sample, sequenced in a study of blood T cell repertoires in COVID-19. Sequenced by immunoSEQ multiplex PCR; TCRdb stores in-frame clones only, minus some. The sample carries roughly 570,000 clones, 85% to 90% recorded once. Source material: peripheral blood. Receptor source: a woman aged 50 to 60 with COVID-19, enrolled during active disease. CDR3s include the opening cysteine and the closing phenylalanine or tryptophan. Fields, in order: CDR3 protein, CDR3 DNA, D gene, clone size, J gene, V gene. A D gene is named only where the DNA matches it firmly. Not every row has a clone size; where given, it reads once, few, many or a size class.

CDR3 protein: CAGSHRAHTEAFF
CDR3 DNA: TGTGCCGGATCGCACAGGGCGCACACTGAAGCTTTCTTT
D gene: -
clone size: -
J gene: TRBJ1-1
V gene: TRBV30

CDR3 protein: CASSAGTEYYEQYF
CDR3 DNA: TGTGCCAGCAGCGCCGGGACAGAATACTACGAGCAGTACTTC
D gene: TRBD1
clone size: -
J gene: TRBJ2-7
V gene: TRBV9

CDR3 protein: CAISETTGTAGNSPLHF
CDR3 DNA: TGTGCCATCAGTGAGACCACCGGGACAGCCGGCAATTCACCCCTCCACTTT
D gene: TRBD1
clone size: -
J gene: TRBJ1-6
V gene: TRBV10-3

CDR3 protein: CASSHQTGYEQYF
CDR3 DNA: TGCGCCAGCAGCCACCAGACAGGATACGAGCAGTACTTC
D gene: -
clone size: once
J gene: TRBJ2-7
V gene: TRBV4-1

CDR3 protein: CASSLGRGTGELFF
CDR3 DNA: TGCGCCAGCAGCTTGGGCCGAGGCACCGGGGAGCTGTTTTTT
D gene: -
clone size: -
J gene: TRBJ2-2
V gene: TRBV5-1

CDR3 protein: CASSTRDRDEKLFF
CDR3 DNA: TGTGCCAGCAGTACCCGGGACAGGGATGAAAAACTGTTTTTT
D gene: TRBD1
clone size: -
J gene: TRBJ1-4
V gene: TRBV6-2/TRBV6-3

CDR3 protein: CASSPIEQNLNTEAFF
CDR3 DNA: TGTGCCAGTAGCCCCATCGAACAGAACTTGAACACTGAAGCTTTCTTT
D gene: -
clone size: -
J gene: TRBJ1-1
V gene: TRBV19

CDR3 protein: CASSTDRGSGNTIYF
CDR3 DNA: TGTGCCAGTAGTACTGACAGGGGCTCTGGAAACACCATATATTTT
D gene: TRBD1
clone size: -
J gene: TRBJ1-3
V gene: TRBV19

CDR3 protein: CASSYEGEKLFF
CDR3 DNA: TGTGCCAGCAGTTACGAGGGTGAAAAACTGTTTTTT
D gene: -
clone size: -
J gene: TRBJ1-4
V gene: TRBV6-6

CDR3 protein: CASSQWVRDRDLTNTGELFF
CDR3 DNA: TGTGCCAGCAGCCAATGGGTGCGGGACAGGGACCTTACGAACACCGGGGAGCTGTTTTTT
D gene: TRBD1
clone size: -
J gene: TRBJ2-2
V gene: TRBV4-2

CDR3 protein: CASSDQANGEQFF
CDR3 DNA: TGTGCCAGCAGTGACCAGGCTAATGGTGAGCAGTTCTTC
D gene: -
clone size: -
J gene: TRBJ2-1
V gene: TRBV6-4

CDR3 protein: CASSLGLSVFSGNTIYF
CDR3 DNA: TGTGCCAGCAGTTTGGGGCTGTCCGTTTTCTCTGGAAACACCATATATTTT
D gene: -
clone size: -
J gene: TRBJ1-3
V gene: TRBV27

CDR3 protein: CASSTRPRKNTEAFF
CDR3 DNA: TGTGCCAGTAGTACCCGACCGAGGAAGAACACTGAAGCTTTCTTT
D gene: -
clone size: -
J gene: TRBJ1-1
V gene: TRBV19

CDR3 protein: CASSRSGVNTEAFF
CDR3 DNA: TGCGCCAGCAGCCGGTCCGGAGTGAACACTGAAGCTTTCTTT
D gene: -
clone size: -
J gene: TRBJ1-1
V gene: TRBV5-1

CDR3 protein: CASSRTGRDTQYF
CDR3 DNA: TGTGCCAGCAGCCGGACAGGACGAGATACGCAGTATTTT
D gene: TRBD1
clone size: -
J gene: TRBJ2-3
V gene: TRBV9

CDR3 protein: CASSLGGRTEAFF
CDR3 DNA: TGTGCCAGCAGCTTAGGAGGGAGAACTGAAGCTTTCTTT
D gene: -
clone size: -
J gene: TRBJ1-1
V gene: TRBV11-2

CDR3 protein: CASSKTGGMGTDTQYF
CDR3 DNA: TGTGCCAGCAGCAAGACAGGGGGAATGGGCACAGATACGCAGTATTTT
D gene: TRBD1
clone size: -
J gene: TRBJ2-3
V gene: TRBV5-4

CDR3 protein: CASSSYKGTGSSYEQYF
CDR3 DNA: TGTGCCAGCAGCTCATATAAAGGGACAGGGAGCTCCTACGAGCAGTACTTC
D gene: TRBD1
clone size: -
J gene: TRBJ2-7
V gene: TRBV7-9

CDR3 protein: CASSQGRGIYGYTF
CDR3 DNA: TGCGCCAGCAGCCAAGGCAGGGGGATCTATGGCTACACCTTC
D gene: TRBD1
clone size: many
J gene: TRBJ1-2
V gene: TRBV4-1

CDR3 protein: CASSPDREGPQYF
CDR3 DNA: TGTGCCAGCTCACCGGACAGGGAAGGACCGCAGTATTTT
D gene: TRBD1
clone size: -
J gene: TRBJ2-3
V gene: TRBV18

CDR3 protein: CATSDLTSTEAFF
CDR3 DNA: TGTGCCACCAGTGACCTGACTAGTACTGAAGCTTTCTTT
D gene: -
clone size: -
J gene: TRBJ1-1
V gene: TRBV24-1

CDR3 protein: CASSVETGTSPLHF
CDR3 DNA: TGTGCCAGCAGCGTAGAAACAGGGACCTCACCCCTCCACTTT
D gene: -
clone size: -
J gene: TRBJ1-6
V gene: TRBV9

CDR3 protein: CASSKPEGTASNQPQHF
CDR3 DNA: TGTGCCAGCAGTAAACCCGAGGGGACTGCGAGCAATCAGCCCCAGCATTTT
D gene: -
clone size: -
J gene: TRBJ1-5
V gene: TRBV2